These 20 T cell receptor beta chains share one sample of origin, sequenced in a study of Ad26.COV2.S vaccination and SARS-CoV-2 variants. Treatment noted: some 19 received Ad26.COV2.S at low or high dose, single or two shots; several received placebo; per-sample allocation not given. Sampling was done on day 63 after the first vaccine or placebo injection. The protocol was immunoSEQ multiplex PCR, while the TCRdb copy is restricted to in-frame clones and leaves out a portion. The data contain 500,000 or so clones, roughly 85% of them singletons. The sample here was peripheral blood, taken in a trial of Ad26.COV2.S vaccine versus placebo. Receptors were obtained from a person between 18 and 65 years old who received the Ad26.COV2.S COVID-19 vaccine or a placebo.

Here the CDR3 DNA reads TGTGCCAGCAGTGTTGCGAGCGGGAGGGCCTACAATGAGCAGTTCTTC. It encodes CASSVASGRAYNEQFF. The V call is TRBV6-1, the J call TRBJ2-1, with 10 bases identical to TRBD2. The CDR3 is 16 residues long. Unmatched junction bases numbered 5, after V lost 4 bases and J lost 2 bases. Germline CDR1 and CDR2: MNHNS and SASEGT.

V usage is TRBV4-2 and J usage is TRBJ2-3, with 13 bases matching TRBD2. The V and J ends lost 0 bases and 3 bases, in that order; junction bases with no gene match: 6. Germline CDR1 reads LGHNA; CDR2 reads YNFKEQ. The length of the CDR3 is 18 residues. CDR3 in DNA: TGTGCCAGCAGCCAAGATCGGACTAGCGGGAGTGTGACAGATACGCAGTATTTT. This gives the protein CASSQDRTSGSVTDTQYF.

The rearrangement links TRBV14 to TRBJ1-2; D unclear. The CDR3 is made up of 13 amino acids. V shed 0 bases and J shed 5 bases, with 7 bases lying between them. From germline, CDR1 is SGHDN and CDR2 FVKESK. CDR3 bases: TGTGCCAGCAGCCAAGATATAACGTATGGCTACACCTTC. As protein: CASSQDITYGYTF.

The chain has TRBV5-1 and TRBJ1-4; D ambiguous. From germline, CDR1 is SGHRS and CDR2 YFSETQ. V lost 4 bases and J lost 3, with 13 bases in between. The CDR3 contains 15 residues. The CDR3 nucleotides read TGCGCCAGCAGCCCCCGGACTGCCCCTAATGAAAAACTGTTTTTT. Amino acid sequence: CASSPRTAPNEKLFF.

The chain is built from TRBV3-1 (or the pseudogene TRBV3-2) and TRBJ2-5; D uncertain. The CDR3 length is 15 residues. Germline V lookup: CDR1 LGHDT, CDR2 YNNKEL (reference sequence). V lost 0 bases and J lost 4, with 12 bases in between. The CDR3 nucleotides read TGTGCCAGCAGCCAAGAAATCGGAGAAAGAGAGACCCAGTACTTC. Translating gives CASSQEIGERETQYF.

The chain is built from TRBV4-3 and TRBJ2-1; D is tentatively TRBD1 or TRBD2 (5 bases each). The V gene's germline CDR1 is LGHNA and CDR2 YSLEER. V was pared by 2 bases and J by 1 base, with 12 bases between. The CDR3 loop spans 16 amino acids. CDR3: CASSQFPRGSYNEQFF. CDR3 nucleotides: TGCGCCAGCAGCCAATTTCCGAGGGGTTCCTACAATGAGCAGTTCTTC.

V and J are TRBV6-1 and TRBJ1-2, with D possibly matching TRBD1 (5 bases). V shed 3 bases and J shed 13 bases, with 18 bases lying between them. The CDR3 contains 13 residues. CDR1 MNHNS and CDR2 SASEGT come from the germline V gene. The CDR3: CASSERDGIGRTF. DNA for the CDR3: TGTGCCAGCAGTGAGCGGGACGGCATAGGGCGCACCTTC.

The rearrangement joins TRBV5-8 to TRBJ2-2; no clear D gene. Germline lookup yields CDR1 SGHTS and CDR2 YDEGEE. V lost 4 bases and J 4 bases, leaving 11 bases between the germline ends. The CDR3 is 14 residues long. The CDR3 spells CASSLYSGTGELFF. The CDR3 DNA follows: TGTGCCAGCAGCCTCTATTCGGGCACCGGGGAGCTGTTTTTT.

This clone was detected a few times. The rearrangement joins TRBV4-3 to TRBJ1-6; TRBD1 matches at 9 bases. CDR1 is LGHNA, CDR2 YSLEER, per germline. CDR3 length: 16 amino acids. The trim removed 4 bases at V and 7 bases at J, leaving 8 bases unmatched. CDR3: CASSLDPGQGNSPLHF. As DNA, the CDR3 is TGCGCCAGCAGCCTCGACCCGGGACAGGGAAATTCACCCCTCCACTTT.

V gene TRBV28 combines with J gene TRBJ1-1; D gene ambiguous. Germline values: CDR1 MDHEN, CDR2 SYDVKM. The length of the CDR3 is 14 residues. Between the trimmed V and J ends, which lost 7 bases and 10 bases, there was a span of 22 bases. CDR3: CASTPGSALIGAFF. The CDR3 DNA follows: TGTGCCAGCACCCCCGGGTCGGCTCTGATCGGAGCTTTCTTT.

The rearrangement links TRBV11-3 to TRBJ2-3; D is possibly TRBD1 or TRBD2 (5 bases each). Between the trimmed V and J ends, which lost 1 base and 5 bases, there was a span of 10 bases. Germline CDR1 reads SGHNT; CDR2 reads YENEEA. There are 14 residues in the CDR3. In nucleotides, the CDR3 is TGTGCCAGCAGCTTAGGAACAGGAGGAGATACGCAGTATTTT. Its protein product is CASSLGTGGDTQYF.

The rearrangement joins TRBV30 to TRBJ1-5; D uncertain. Germline V gene data show CDR1 as GTSNPN and CDR2 as SVGIG (reference sequence). CDR3 length: 9 amino acids. The germline V and J ends were trimmed by 8 bases and 7 bases, with 6 bases remaining between them. CDR3 coding DNA: TGTGCCGCGGGGCAGCCCCAGCATTTT. Its protein product is CAAGQPQHF.

This clone was counted a few times. The chain couples TRBV5-1 to TRBJ2-7, with unresolved D. This CDR3 has 14 amino acids. Trimming removed 1 base from V and 0 bases from J, with 8 bases in between. Germline V gene data show CDR1 as SGHRS and CDR2 as YFSETQ. CDR3 in amino acids: CASSLSPRSYEQYF. DNA of the CDR3: TGCGCCAGCAGCTTGTCGCCTCGCTCCTACGAGCAGTACTTC.

The chain carries TRBV11-3 and TRBJ2-1, with 9 bases fitting TRBD2. The ends lost 2 bases at V and 7 bases at J; junction bases unmatched: 6. Germline V gene sequence: CDR1 SGHNT, CDR2 YENEEA. This CDR3 comprises 15 residues. Written as DNA, the CDR3 is TGTGCCAGCAGCTTAAGAACTAGCGGGTGGAATGAGCAGTTCTTC. Its translation is CASSLRTSGWNEQFF.

The genes are TRBV28 and TRBJ2-1; D remains unclear. Germline V CDR1 and CDR2: MDHEN, SYDVKM. V was cut by 6 bases and J by 10 bases, with 7 bases left in between. This CDR3 comprises 10 residues. CDR3 loop: CASRRREQFF. The CDR3 bases are TGTGCCAGCAGGCGGCGGGAGCAGTTCTTC. Full variable domain (outside the CDR3, taken from reference TRBV28 and TRBJ2-1): DVKVTQSSRYLVKRTGEKVFLECVQDMDHENMFWYRQDPGLGLRLIYFSYDVKMKEKGDIPEGYSVSREKKERFSLILESASTNQTSMYLCASRRREQFFGPGTRLTVL.

The rearrangement uses TRBV18 and TRBJ1-1; 7 bases align to TRBD1. V trimming: 3 bases; J trimming: 6 bases; junction bases outside the gene matches: 7. CDR1 and CDR2 from the germline V gene are KGHSH and LQKENI. This CDR3 contains 14 residues. The CDR3 loop is CASSPSGTVAEAFF. The CDR3 DNA is TGTGCCAGCTCACCCTCCGGGACAGTGGCTGAAGCTTTCTTT.

CDR3 region: CASSYRTGSRDQPQHF. The DNA for the CDR3 is TGTGCCAGTAGTTATAGGACAGGGTCGCGGGATCAGCCCCAGCATTTT. The chain has TRBV19 and TRBJ1-5, with TRBD1 matching over 8 bases. CDR3 length: 16 residues. Trimming removed 5 bases from V and 5 bases from J; junction bases left unmatched: 11. From germline, CDR1 is LNHDA and CDR2 SQIVND (reference sequence).

In nucleotides, the CDR3 is TGCGCCAGCAGCTCCGGACTAGCGGGAACCTCCTACGAGCAGTACTTC. Its protein product is CASSSGLAGTSYEQYF. The chain carries TRBV5-1 and TRBJ2-7; 12 positions agree with TRBD2. With V trimmed by 3 bases and J by 0 bases, 4 bases remained unmatched. This CDR3 comprises 16 residues. The germline CDR1 and CDR2 sequences are SGHRS and YFSETQ.

At least ten counts were recorded for this clone. This sequence joins TRBV4-2 and TRBJ2-5; 11 bases fit TRBD2. With V trimmed by 0 bases and J by 5 bases, 11 bases remained unmatched. The CDR3 runs to 18 residues. Germline V gene sequence: CDR1 LGHNA, CDR2 YNFKEQ. CDR3: CASSQEAPPSGRRETQYF. As DNA, the CDR3 is TGTGCCAGCAGCCAAGAGGCCCCCCCTAGCGGGAGGCGGGAGACCCAGTACTTC.

This rearrangement joins TRBV6-5 to TRBJ2-7; possibly TRBD2 for D (5 bases). The germline CDR1 and CDR2 sequences are MNHEY and SVGAGI. V was pared by 0 bases and J by 0 bases, with 9 bases between. This CDR3 is built from 15 residues. CDR3: CASSYSSLASYEQYF. In nucleotides, the CDR3 is TGTGCCAGCAGTTACTCGTCGCTAGCCTCCTACGAGCAGTACTTC.